This T cell receptor beta chain was documented in a study of blood T cell repertoires in COVID-19. Here immunoSEQ multiplex PCR was the method, and the copy in TCRdb shows in-frame clones only, minus some. The table shows 200,000 to 250,000 clones, with approximately 91% occurring only once. Between the trimmed V and J ends, which lost 1 base and 2 bases, there was a span of 11 bases. CDR1 and CDR2 from the germline V gene are SEHNR and FQNEAQ (reference sequence). The CDR3 spans 15 residues. This chain uses TRBV7-9 with TRBJ1-1; tentative D call: TRBD1 (5 bases). The origin of this receptor is a woman aged 55-75 years with acute or convalescent COVID-19. What was sequenced was peripheral blood. This chain's CDR3 is CASSLDQGLNTEAFF. CDR3 coding DNA: TGTGCCAGCAGCTTAGATCAGGGCCTAAACACTGAAGCTTTCTTT.